This T cell receptor beta chain was documented in a study of T cell repertoires in cytomegalovirus infection. Study observations and caveats: Across the ex vivo response, the dominant clonotypes were HLA-C-restricted CMV-specific TCR beta clonotypes.

CDR3 size: 20 residues. Unmatched junction bases numbered 19, after V lost 6 bases and J lost 5 bases. CDR1 is MNHGY, CDR2 SAAAGT, per germline. TCRdb passed the reads through MiXCR, listing each CDR3 protein once. The data contain more than 300,000 distinct CDR3 sequences, approximately 35% of them seen just once; the ten biggest clones take up 13%. For this clonotype: Its antigen is currently unknown.

This chain uses TRBV6-8 with TRBJ2-1; 13 positions match TRBD2. This TCR came from a human donor in good health (CMV status not recorded). Some clones in this sample may be carry-over from other donors' samples. The sample was cultured PBMCs, taken from culture after CMV antigen stimulation. CDR3 amino acids: CASSSTRGTSGIIANNEQFF. As DNA, the CDR3 is TGTGCCAGCAGCTCTACACGAGGGACTAGCGGGATAATCGCGAACAATGAGCAGTTCTTC.